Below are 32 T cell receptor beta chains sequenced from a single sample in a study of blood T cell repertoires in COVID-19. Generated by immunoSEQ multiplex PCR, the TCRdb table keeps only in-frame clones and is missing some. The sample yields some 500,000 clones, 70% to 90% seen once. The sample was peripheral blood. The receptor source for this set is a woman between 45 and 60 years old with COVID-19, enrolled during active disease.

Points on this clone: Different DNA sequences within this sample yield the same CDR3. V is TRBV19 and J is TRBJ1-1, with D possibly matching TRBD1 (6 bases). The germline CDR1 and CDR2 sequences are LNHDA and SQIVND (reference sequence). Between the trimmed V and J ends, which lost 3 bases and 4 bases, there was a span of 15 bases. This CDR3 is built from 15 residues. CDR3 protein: CASSMGQGFGTEAFF. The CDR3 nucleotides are TGTGCCAGTAGTATGGGGCAGGGGTTCGGCACTGAAGCTTTCTTT. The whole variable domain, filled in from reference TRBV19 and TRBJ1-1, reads DGGITQSPKYLFRKEGQNVTLSCEQNLNHDAMYWYRQDPGQGLRLIYYSQIVNDFQKGDIAEGYSVSREKKESFPLTVTSAQKNPTAFYLCASSMGQGFGTEAFFGQGTRLTVV.

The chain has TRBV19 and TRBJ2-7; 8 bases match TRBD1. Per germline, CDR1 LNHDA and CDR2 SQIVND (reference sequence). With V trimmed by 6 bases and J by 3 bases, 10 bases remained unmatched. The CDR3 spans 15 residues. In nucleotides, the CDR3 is TGTGCCAGTAGGGGGGAACCGGGACAGGACTACGAGCAGTACTTC. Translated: CASRGEPGQDYEQYF.

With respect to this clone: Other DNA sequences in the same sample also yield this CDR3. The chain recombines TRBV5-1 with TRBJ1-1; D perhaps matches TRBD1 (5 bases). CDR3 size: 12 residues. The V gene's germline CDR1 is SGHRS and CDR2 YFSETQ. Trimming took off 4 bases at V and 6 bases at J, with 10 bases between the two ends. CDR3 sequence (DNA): TGCGCCAGCAGCCTCACAGGATCTGAAGCTTTCTTT. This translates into CASSLTGSEAFF.

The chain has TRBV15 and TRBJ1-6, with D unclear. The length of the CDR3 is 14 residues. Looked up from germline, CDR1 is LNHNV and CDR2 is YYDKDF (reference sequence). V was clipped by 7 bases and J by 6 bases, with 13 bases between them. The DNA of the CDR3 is TGTGCCACCATTCTGAGCCGGGGTAATTCACCCCTCCACTTT. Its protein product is CATILSRGNSPLHF.

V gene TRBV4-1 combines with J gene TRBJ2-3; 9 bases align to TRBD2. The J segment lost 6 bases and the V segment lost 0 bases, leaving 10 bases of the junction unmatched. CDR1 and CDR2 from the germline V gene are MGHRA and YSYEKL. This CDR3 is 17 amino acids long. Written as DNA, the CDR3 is TGCGCCAGCAGCCAAGATGGTCCCAGCGGGGGGTGGGATACGCAGTATTTT. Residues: CASSQDGPSGGWDTQYF.

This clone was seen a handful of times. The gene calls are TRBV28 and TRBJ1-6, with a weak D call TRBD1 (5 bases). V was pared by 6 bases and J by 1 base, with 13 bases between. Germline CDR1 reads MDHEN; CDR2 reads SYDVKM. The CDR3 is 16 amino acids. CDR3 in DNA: TGTGCCAGCAGCCCACGGGAGGGGTCCTATAATTCACCCCTCCACTTT. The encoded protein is CASSPREGSYNSPLHF.

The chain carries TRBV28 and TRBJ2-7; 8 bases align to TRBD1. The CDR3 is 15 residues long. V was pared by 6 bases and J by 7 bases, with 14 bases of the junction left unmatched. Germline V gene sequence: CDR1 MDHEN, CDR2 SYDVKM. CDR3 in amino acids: CASRPWTGPLREQYF. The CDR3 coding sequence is TGTGCCAGCAGACCGTGGACAGGGCCCCTACGGGAGCAGTACTTC.

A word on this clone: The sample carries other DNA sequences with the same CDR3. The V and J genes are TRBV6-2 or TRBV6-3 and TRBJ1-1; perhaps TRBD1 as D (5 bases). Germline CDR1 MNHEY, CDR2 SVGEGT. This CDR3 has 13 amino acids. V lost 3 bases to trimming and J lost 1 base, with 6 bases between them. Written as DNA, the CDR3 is TGTGCCAGCAGTTATACAGGGAACACTGAAGCTTTCTTT. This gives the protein CASSYTGNTEAFF.

As DNA, the CDR3 is TGCAGCGTTTCAGGGGGCGGCACTGAAGCTTTCTTT. Amino acids: CSVSGGGTEAFF. The genes are TRBV29-1 and TRBJ1-1; 8 bases agree with TRBD1. Germline CDR1 is SQVTM and CDR2 is ANQGSEA. J gave up 4 bases and V 5 bases, and 3 bases lay outside the gene matches. The CDR3 consists of 12 residues.

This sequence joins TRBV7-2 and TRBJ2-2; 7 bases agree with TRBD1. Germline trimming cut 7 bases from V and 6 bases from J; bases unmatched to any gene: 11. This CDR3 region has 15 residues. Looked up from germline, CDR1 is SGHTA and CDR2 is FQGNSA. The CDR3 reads CASTFQTGKSGELFF. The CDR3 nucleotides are TGTGCCAGCACCTTTCAGACAGGGAAGTCCGGGGAGCTGTTTTTT.

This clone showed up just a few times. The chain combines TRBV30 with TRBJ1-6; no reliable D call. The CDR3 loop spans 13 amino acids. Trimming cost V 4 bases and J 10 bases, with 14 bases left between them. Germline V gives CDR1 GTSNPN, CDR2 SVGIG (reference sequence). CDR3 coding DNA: TGTGCCTGGATGGGGAGTATTAGCTCACCCCTCCACTTT. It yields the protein CAWMGSISSPLHF.

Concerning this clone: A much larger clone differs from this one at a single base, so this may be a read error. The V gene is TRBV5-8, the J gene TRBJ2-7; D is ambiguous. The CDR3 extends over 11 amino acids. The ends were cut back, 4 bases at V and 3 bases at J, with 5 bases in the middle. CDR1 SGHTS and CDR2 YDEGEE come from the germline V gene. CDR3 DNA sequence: TGTGCCAGCAGCCAGGACTACGAGCAGTACTTC. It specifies CASSQDYEQYF.

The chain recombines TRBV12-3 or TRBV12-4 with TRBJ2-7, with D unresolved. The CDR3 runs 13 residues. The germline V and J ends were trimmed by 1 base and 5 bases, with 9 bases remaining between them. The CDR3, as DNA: TGTGCCAGCAGTTTAGGAGTTGTTAACGAGCAGTACTTC. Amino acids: CASSLGVVNEQYF.

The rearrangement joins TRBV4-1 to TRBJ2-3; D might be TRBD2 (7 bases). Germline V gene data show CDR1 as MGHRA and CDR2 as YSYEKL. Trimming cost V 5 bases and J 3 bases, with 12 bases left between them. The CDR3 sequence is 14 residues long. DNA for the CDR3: TGCGCCAGCAGCGAAGGGGGGGGGACAGATACGCAGTATTTT. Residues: CASSEGGGTDTQYF.

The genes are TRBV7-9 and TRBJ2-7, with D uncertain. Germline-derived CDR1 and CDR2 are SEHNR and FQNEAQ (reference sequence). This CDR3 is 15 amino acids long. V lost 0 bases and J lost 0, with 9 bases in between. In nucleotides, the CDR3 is TGTGCCAGCAGCTTAGCGGGCCGTATCTCCTACGAGCAGTACTTC. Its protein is CASSLAGRISYEQYF.

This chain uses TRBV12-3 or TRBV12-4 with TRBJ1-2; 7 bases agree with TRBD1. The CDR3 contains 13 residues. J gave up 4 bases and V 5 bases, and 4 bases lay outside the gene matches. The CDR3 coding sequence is TGTGCCAGCAGTGGGGGACAGATCTATGGCTACACCTTC. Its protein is CASSGGQIYGYTF.

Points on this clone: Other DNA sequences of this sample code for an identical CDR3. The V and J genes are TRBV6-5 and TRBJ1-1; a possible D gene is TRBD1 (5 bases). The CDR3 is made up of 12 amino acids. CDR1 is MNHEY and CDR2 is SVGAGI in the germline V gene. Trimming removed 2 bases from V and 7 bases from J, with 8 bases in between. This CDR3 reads CASSYRGGEAFF. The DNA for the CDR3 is TGTGCCAGCAGTTACAGGGGCGGTGAAGCTTTCTTT.

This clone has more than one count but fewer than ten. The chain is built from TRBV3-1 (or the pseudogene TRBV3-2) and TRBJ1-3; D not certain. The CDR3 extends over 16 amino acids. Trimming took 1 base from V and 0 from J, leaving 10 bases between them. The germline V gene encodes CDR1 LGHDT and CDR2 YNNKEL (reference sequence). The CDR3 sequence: CASSQGAGSSGNTIYF. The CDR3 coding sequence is TGTGCCAGCAGCCAAGGGGCGGGTAGCTCTGGAAACACCATATATTTT.

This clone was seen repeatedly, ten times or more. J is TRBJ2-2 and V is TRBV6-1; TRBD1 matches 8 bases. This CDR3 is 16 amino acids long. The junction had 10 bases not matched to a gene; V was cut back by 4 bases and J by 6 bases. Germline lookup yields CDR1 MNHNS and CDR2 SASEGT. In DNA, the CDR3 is TGTGCCAGCAGTGGGGGCCAGGGGGCTTCGGCCGGGGAGCTGTTTTTT. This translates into CASSGGQGASAGELFF.

The CDR3: CASSTRQGLDGYTF. CDR3 nucleotide sequence: TGTGCCAGCAGTACCAGACAGGGCCTCGATGGCTACACCTTC. The J gene is TRBJ1-2, the V gene TRBV6-5, with TRBD1 identical over 7 bases. Germline V CDR1 and CDR2: MNHEY, SVGAGI. The CDR3 covers 14 residues. V lost 5 bases, J lost 6 bases, and 9 bases stayed unmatched.

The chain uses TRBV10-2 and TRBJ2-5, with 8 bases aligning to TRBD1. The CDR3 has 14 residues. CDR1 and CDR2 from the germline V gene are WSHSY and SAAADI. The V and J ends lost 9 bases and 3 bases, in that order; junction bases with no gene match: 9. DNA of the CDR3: TGCGCCAGTACTCGGACAGGGAGGAAAGAGACCCAGTACTTC. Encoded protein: CASTRTGRKETQYF.

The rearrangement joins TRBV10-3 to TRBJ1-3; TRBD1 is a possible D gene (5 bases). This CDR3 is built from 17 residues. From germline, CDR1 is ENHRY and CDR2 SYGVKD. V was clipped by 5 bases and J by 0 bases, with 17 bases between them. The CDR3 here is CAISSTARYGSGNTIYF. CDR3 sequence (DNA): TGTGCCATCAGTTCGACAGCCCGGTACGGCTCTGGAAACACCATATATTTT.

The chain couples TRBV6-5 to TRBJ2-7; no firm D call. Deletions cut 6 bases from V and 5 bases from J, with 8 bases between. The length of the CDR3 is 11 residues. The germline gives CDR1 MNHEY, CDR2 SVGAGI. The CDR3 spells CASSLVHEQYF. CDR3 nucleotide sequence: TGTGCCAGCAGCTTAGTCCACGAGCAGTACTTC.

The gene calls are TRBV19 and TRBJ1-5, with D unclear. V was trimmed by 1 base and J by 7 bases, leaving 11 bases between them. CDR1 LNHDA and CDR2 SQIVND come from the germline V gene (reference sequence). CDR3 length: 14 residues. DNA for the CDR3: TGTGCCAGTAGTATAGGGTCAGAAGCGCAGCCCCAGCATTTT. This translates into CASSIGSEAQPQHF.

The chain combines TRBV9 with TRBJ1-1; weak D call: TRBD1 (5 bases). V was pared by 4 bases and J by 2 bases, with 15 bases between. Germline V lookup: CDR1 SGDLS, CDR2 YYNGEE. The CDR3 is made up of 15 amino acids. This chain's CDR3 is CASSKRVGGNTEAFF. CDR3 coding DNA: TGTGCCAGCAGCAAGAGGGTGGGGGGTAACACTGAAGCTTTCTTT.

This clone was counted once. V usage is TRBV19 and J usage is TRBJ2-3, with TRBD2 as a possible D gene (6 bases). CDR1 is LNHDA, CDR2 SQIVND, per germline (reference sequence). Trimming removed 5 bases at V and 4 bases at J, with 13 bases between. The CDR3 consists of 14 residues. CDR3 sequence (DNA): TGTGCCAGTAGTCGCCCTGCGGGATCAGATACGCAGTATTTT. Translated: CASSRPAGSDTQYF.

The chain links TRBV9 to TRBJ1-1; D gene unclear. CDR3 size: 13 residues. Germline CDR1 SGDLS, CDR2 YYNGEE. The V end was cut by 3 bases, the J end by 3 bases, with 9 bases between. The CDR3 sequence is CASSAPQDTEAFF. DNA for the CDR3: TGTGCCAGCAGCGCCCCCCAGGACACTGAAGCTTTCTTT.

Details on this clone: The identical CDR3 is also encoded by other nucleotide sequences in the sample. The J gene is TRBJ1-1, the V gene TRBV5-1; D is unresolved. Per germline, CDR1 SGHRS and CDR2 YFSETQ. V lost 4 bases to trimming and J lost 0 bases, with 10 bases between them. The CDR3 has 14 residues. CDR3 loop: CASSPQVMNTEAFF. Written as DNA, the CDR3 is TGCGCCAGCAGCCCCCAGGTGATGAACACTGAAGCTTTCTTT.

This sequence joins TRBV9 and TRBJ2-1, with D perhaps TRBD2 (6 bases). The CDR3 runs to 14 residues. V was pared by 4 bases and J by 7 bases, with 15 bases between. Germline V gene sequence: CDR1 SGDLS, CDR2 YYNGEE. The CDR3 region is CASSPSDLWNEQFF. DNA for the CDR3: TGTGCCAGCAGCCCTAGCGACCTATGGAATGAGCAGTTCTTC.

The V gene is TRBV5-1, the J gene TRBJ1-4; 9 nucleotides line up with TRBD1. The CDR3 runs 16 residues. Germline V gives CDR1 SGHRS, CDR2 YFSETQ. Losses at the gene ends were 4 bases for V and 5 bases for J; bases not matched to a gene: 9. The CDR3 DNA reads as TGCGCCAGCAGCGGTCCGGGGACAGGGAAGAATGAAAAACTGTTTTTT. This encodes CASSGPGTGKNEKLFF.

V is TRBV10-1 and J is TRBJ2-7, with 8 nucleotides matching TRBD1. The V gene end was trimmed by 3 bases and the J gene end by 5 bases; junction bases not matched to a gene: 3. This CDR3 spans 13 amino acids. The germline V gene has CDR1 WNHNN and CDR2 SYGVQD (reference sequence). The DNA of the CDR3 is TGCGCCAGCAGTGACCAGGGGGCGGACGAGCAGTACTTC. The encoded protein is CASSDQGADEQYF.

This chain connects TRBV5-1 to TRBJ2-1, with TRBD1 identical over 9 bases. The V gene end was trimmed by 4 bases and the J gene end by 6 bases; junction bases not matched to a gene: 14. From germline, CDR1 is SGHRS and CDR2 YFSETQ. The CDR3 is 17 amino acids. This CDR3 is CASSLARDRVVGNEQFF. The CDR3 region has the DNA TGCGCCAGCAGCCTCGCCCGGGACAGGGTCGTGGGCAATGAGCAGTTCTTC.